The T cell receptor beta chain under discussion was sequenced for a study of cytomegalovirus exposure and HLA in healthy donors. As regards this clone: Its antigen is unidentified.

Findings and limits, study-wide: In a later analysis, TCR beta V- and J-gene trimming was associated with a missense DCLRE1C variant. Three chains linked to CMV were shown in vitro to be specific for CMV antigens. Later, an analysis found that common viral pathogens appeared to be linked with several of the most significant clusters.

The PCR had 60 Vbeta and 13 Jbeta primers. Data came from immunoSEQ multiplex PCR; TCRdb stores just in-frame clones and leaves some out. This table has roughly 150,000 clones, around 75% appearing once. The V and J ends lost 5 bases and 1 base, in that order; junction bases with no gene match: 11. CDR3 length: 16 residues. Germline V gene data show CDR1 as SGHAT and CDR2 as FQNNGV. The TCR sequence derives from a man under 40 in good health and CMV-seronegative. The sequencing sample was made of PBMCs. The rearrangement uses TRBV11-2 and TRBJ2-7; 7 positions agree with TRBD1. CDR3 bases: TGTGCCAGCAGCCCAACCGGGACAGATGGTTCCTACGAGCAGTACTTC. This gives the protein CASSPTGTDGSYEQYF.